Listed below are T cell receptor beta chains from one sample, sequenced in a study of T cell responses to AZD1222 COVID-19 vaccine. Sequencing was performed with immunoSEQ multiplex PCR; in TCRdb, only in-frame clones are kept and a portion is missing. This table holds 100,000 to 150,000 clones, about 92% found once. The material sequenced was peripheral blood, taken 28 days after the second AZD1222 dose. Receptor source: an adult who received the AZD1222 COVID-19 vaccine. Each CDR3 is given with its conserved first and last residue.

j_call v_call cdr3_length cdr3_aa
TRBJ2-3 TRBV2 14 CAIIVGGATDTQYF
TRBJ1-2 TRBV6-5 15 CASSTLGTGNYGYTF
TRBJ1-6 TRBV6-5 13 CASRPQGGSPLHF
TRBJ1-4 TRBV3-1/TRBV3-2 14 CASSFRATNEKLFF
TRBJ1-2 TRBV5-1 15 CASSSERDRVAGYTF
TRBJ1-4 TRBV28 17 CASSLETYRGSNEKLFF
TRBJ2-5 TRBV7-9 14 CASSLGQGQETQYF
TRBJ1-1 TRBV18 15 CASSLRTEVNTEAFF
TRBJ2-7 TRBV11-2 16 CASSLGRLAGPYEQYF
TRBJ1-1 TRBV28 11 CASIWGTEAFF
TRBJ1-1 TRBV5-1 15 CASSRGTELGTEAFF
TRBJ2-1 TRBV15 16 CATSRGQRSTYNEQFF
TRBJ1-5 TRBV7-2 14 CASSLNIGGQPQHF
TRBJ2-1 TRBV28 13 CASSRWDTTGWFF
TRBJ2-1 TRBV7-6 18 CASSPHREPVRSYNEQFF
TRBJ2-1 TRBV10-2 13 CASIGLASDEQFF
TRBJ1-4 TRBV20-1 13 CSASQNPNEKLFF
TRBJ1-1 TRBV28 15 CASTRRRGVNTEAFF
TRBJ1-3 TRBV7-9 19 CASSLVLTGGTYSGNTIYF
TRBJ1-2 TRBV21-1 15 CASSNSAREGYGYTF
TRBJ2-5 TRBV18 13 CASSTGGEETQYF
TRBJ1-2 TRBV5-1 18 CASSLTPGQGALSNGYTF
TRBJ2-2 TRBV11-3 15 CASSPGLAGSGELFF
TRBJ2-7 TRBV4-2 13 CASSQGRDSEQYF
TRBJ1-1 TRBV29-1 13 CSVRRDENTEAFF
TRBJ1-6 TRBV27 14 CASRIGTVFSPLHF
TRBJ1-2 TRBV6-5 11 CATLALYGYTF
TRBJ1-5 TRBV6-5 11 CASGSDQPQHF
TRBJ1-2 TRBV10-3 13 CAISDDSNYGYTF
TRBJ1-1 TRBV25-1 11 CATQWNTEAFF
TRBJ1-4 TRBV9 15 CASSSRTGGNEKLFF
TRBJ1-1 TRBV7-2 14 CASSLGRGNTEAFF
TRBJ1-3 TRBV6-5 12 CASRTTGNTIYF